One sample yielded the 32 T cell receptor beta chains listed below, sequenced in a study of CD8 T cells in Susac syndrome. With random hexamers, reverse transcription was performed on about 0.5 to 1 ug of RNA. One entry per CDR3 protein results from TCRdb running MiXCR on the immunoSEQ multiplex PCR reads. The data contain 170,000 or so distinct CDR3 sequences, 94% of them seen just once; the ten biggest clones take up roughly 0.11%. Sequencing used CD4+ T cells from PBMCs. The receptors here all came from a human donor with Susac syndrome.

The chain employs TRBV7-2 and TRBJ2-3, with D possibly called TRBD1 or TRBD2 (5 bases each). Trimming removed 3 bases from V and 2 bases from J, with 9 bases in between. Germline V gives CDR1 SGHTA, CDR2 FQGNSA. This CDR3 is built from 14 residues. The CDR3 sequence is CASSFRDVTDTQYF. CDR3 nucleotide sequence: TGTGCCAGCAGCTTCCGGGACGTCACAGATACGCAGTATTTT. Based on the CDR3 plus reference TRBV7-2 and TRBJ2-3, the full variable domain is GAGVSQSPSNKVTEKGKDVELRCDPISGHTALYWYRQSLGQGLEFLIYFQGNSAPDKSGLPSDRFSAERTGGSVSTLTIQRTQQEDSAVYLCASSFRDVTDTQYFGPGTRLTVL.

CDR3 in amino acids: CASSLPLRSNTGELFF. For the CDR3, the DNA is TGTGCCAGCAGTTTACCCCTCCGGAGCAACACCGGGGAGCTGTTTTTT. The rearrangement uses TRBV7-2 and TRBJ2-2, with unresolved D. The CDR3 sequence is 16 residues long. The V gene's germline CDR1 is SGHTA and CDR2 FQGNSA. Trimming removed 6 bases from V and 2 bases from J, with 16 bases in between.

The chain joins TRBV27 to TRBJ2-7; no clear D. The CDR3 is 11 amino acids. V was trimmed by 7 bases and J by 4 bases, leaving 8 bases between them. Germline V gene lookup returns CDR1 MNHEY and CDR2 SMNVEV (reference sequence). CDR3 sequence (DNA): TGTGCCAGCACCCTCCTTTACGAGCAGTACTTC. Residues: CASTLLYEQYF.

The chain is built from TRBV18 and TRBJ1-6; the D gene is possibly TRBD1 (5 bases). The CDR3 loop spans 14 amino acids. Trimming shortened V by 8 bases and J by 9 bases, and 17 bases separated the two germline ends. The germline V gene has CDR1 KGHSH and CDR2 LQKENI. The CDR3 region is CASQYAGKSSPLHF. The CDR3 nucleotides read TGTGCCAGCCAGTATGCAGGGAAGAGTTCACCCCTCCACTTT.

The chain has TRBV29-1 and TRBJ1-1; D is unclear. Per the germline V gene, CDR1 is SQVTM and CDR2 is ANQGSEA. Trimming stripped 7 bases from V and 1 base from J, with 10 bases between. The CDR3 consists of 12 residues. CDR3 sequence: CSGLQRNTEAFF. The CDR3 nucleotides are TGCAGCGGCCTACAGAGGAACACTGAAGCTTTCTTT.

The chain links TRBV5-1 to TRBJ2-3; no firm D call. The CDR3 contains 13 residues. V lost 4 bases and J 4 bases, leaving 10 bases between the germline ends. CDR1 and CDR2 (germline): SGHRS, YFSETQ. In DNA form, the CDR3 reads TGCGCCAGCAGCCGGCTCGGTCCAGATACGCAGTATTTT. Translating it yields CASSRLGPDTQYF.

The DNA for the CDR3 is TGTGCCAGCAGGCTGACAGGGAGCTCCTACAATGAGCAGTTCTTC. It translates to CASRLTGSSYNEQFF. The chain employs TRBV6-2 or TRBV6-3 and TRBJ2-1, with 7 bases aligning to TRBD1. CDR1 is MNHEY, CDR2 SVGEGT, per germline. The CDR3 is 15 residues long. With 6 bases clipped from V and 0 bases from J, the junction kept 5 bases outside the gene matches.

The rearrangement joins TRBV18 to TRBJ2-7; TRBD2 matches at 10 bases. With 5 bases clipped from V and 13 bases from J, the junction kept 8 bases outside the gene matches. The germline CDR1 and CDR2 sequences are KGHSH and LQKENI. The CDR3 runs to 12 residues. The CDR3 sequence: CASSTETSGEYF. The DNA for the CDR3 is TGTGCCAGCTCAACTGAAACTAGCGGGGAATACTTC.

This rearrangement joins TRBV3-1 to TRBJ1-1; perhaps TRBD1 as D (6 bases). This CDR3 spans 14 amino acids. V was pared by 5 bases and J by 2 bases, with 12 bases between. Germline CDR1 and CDR2: LGHDT and YNNKEL (reference sequence). In nucleotides, the CDR3 is TGTGCCAGCAGCGTAATGGGACAAAACACTGAAGCTTTCTTT. This encodes CASSVMGQNTEAFF.

V is TRBV3-1 and J is TRBJ2-3, with TRBD2 identical over 7 bases. Germline loops: CDR1 LGHDT, CDR2 YNNKEL (reference sequence). The CDR3 length is 17 residues. The V segment lost 2 bases and the J segment 3 bases; nucleotides outside the gene matches: 11. Written as DNA, the CDR3 is TGTGCCAGCAGCCAACCTCTGGGCAGCGGGGAAACAGATACGCAGTATTTT. Translation gives CASSQPLGSGETDTQYF.

This clonotype was seen a single time. This chain links TRBV24-1 with TRBJ2-1; 15 bases fit TRBD2. CDR3 length equals 17 residues. Germline V lookup: CDR1 KGHDR, CDR2 SFDVKD. V lost 2 bases, J lost 15 bases, and 13 bases stayed unmatched. CDR3 coding DNA: TGTGCCACCAGTGATTCCTCCCCGGGACTAGCGGGGGGCCCCCGGTTCTTC. Its translation is CATSDSSPGLAGGPRFF.

This chain uses TRBV7-9 with TRBJ2-3, with 8 bases identical to TRBD2. Germline loops: CDR1 SEHNR, CDR2 FQNEAQ (reference sequence). V dropped 1 base and J dropped 0; count of bases not matched to a gene: 3. This CDR3 region has 16 residues. CDR3 sequence (DNA): TGTGCCAGCAGCTTAGGCGCGGGGGGAAGCACAGATACGCAGTATTTT. This translates into CASSLGAGGSTDTQYF.

The chain couples TRBV27 to TRBJ2-2, with D possibly being TRBD1 (5 bases). Deletions cut 11 bases from V and 2 bases from J, with 12 bases between. CDR3 length: 13 amino acids. The germline V gene has CDR1 MNHEY and CDR2 SMNVEV (reference sequence). The CDR3 loop reads CAWWQGNTGELFF. CDR3 sequence (DNA): TGTGCCTGGTGGCAGGGCAACACCGGGGAGCTGTTTTTT.

The chain is built from TRBV7-2 and TRBJ2-3; the D gene is possibly TRBD2 (6 bases). V was clipped by 3 bases and J by 5 bases, with 15 bases between them. This CDR3 comprises 15 residues. Germline V gives CDR1 SGHTA, CDR2 FQGNSA. Here the CDR3 reads CASSFDLGAGDTQYF. For the CDR3, the DNA is TGTGCCAGCAGCTTTGACCTCGGAGCGGGAGATACGCAGTATTTT.

The rearrangement uses TRBV5-1 and TRBJ2-3, with 13 positions matching TRBD2. The ends lost 4 bases at V and 3 bases at J; junction bases unmatched: 5. Germline CDR1 is SGHRS and CDR2 is YFSETQ. This CDR3 is built from 16 residues. The CDR3 nucleotides read TGCGCCAGCAGCGGTACTAGCGGGGGGGCTACAGATACGCAGTATTTT. As protein: CASSGTSGGATDTQYF. The entire variable domain, with the rest obtained from reference TRBV5-1 and TRBJ2-3, is as follows: KAGVTQTPRYLIKTRGQQVTLSCSPISGHRSVSWYQQTPGQGLQFLFEYFSETQRNKGNFPGRFSGRQFSNSRSEMNVSTLELGDSALYLCASSGTSGGATDTQYFGPGTRLTVL.

The chain recombines TRBV5-1 with TRBJ2-7; no clear D gene. The CDR3 has 14 residues. Trimming took off 4 bases at V and 4 bases at J, with 15 bases between the two ends. Per the germline V gene, CDR1 is SGHRS and CDR2 is YFSETQ. This CDR3 is CASSPQSTVYEQYF. The CDR3 DNA follows: TGCGCCAGCAGCCCTCAATCGACCGTTTACGAGCAGTACTTC.

The rearrangement uses TRBV13 and TRBJ1-2, with 8 bases identical to TRBD1. The CDR3 has 14 amino acids. V lost 5 bases to trimming and J lost 3 bases; unmatched junction nucleotides: 5. Germline-derived CDR1 and CDR2 are PRHDT and FYEKMQ (reference sequence). The CDR3 nucleotides are TGTGCCAGCAGCAGAAGGGACAGGTACTATGGCTACACCTTC. This codes for CASSRRDRYYGYTF. Full variable domain (outside the CDR3, taken from reference TRBV13 and TRBJ1-2): AAGVIQSPRHLIKEKRETATLKCYPIPRHDTVYWYQQGPGQDPQFLISFYEKMQSDKGSIPDRFSAQQFSDYHSELNMSSLELGDSALYFCASSRRDRYYGYTFGSGTRLTVV.

The V and J genes are TRBV20-1 and TRBJ1-1; D is uncertain. The CDR3 covers 12 residues. Trimming removed 1 base from V and 1 base from J, with 4 bases in between. Looked up from germline, CDR1 is DFQATT and CDR2 is SNEGSKA (reference sequence). The CDR3, as DNA: TGCAGTGCTAGAGTGGGGAACACTGAAGCTTTCTTT. Protein product: CSARVGNTEAFF.

The chain couples TRBV12-3 or TRBV12-4 to TRBJ2-6, with 8 bases matching TRBD1. CDR3 length: 15 amino acids. V was pared by 6 bases and J by 2 bases, with 3 bases of the junction left unmatched. The CDR3 region is CASRVTGAGANVLTF. CDR3 DNA: TGTGCCAGCAGGGTGACAGGGGCTGGGGCCAACGTCCTGACTTTC.

This clonotype has a handful of counts. The junction shows a germline mismatch at one end, possibly a read error. The chain recombines TRBV5-1 with TRBJ1-1; D possibly corresponds to TRBD1 (6 bases). The CDR3 loop spans 14 amino acids. Germline values: CDR1 SGHRS, CDR2 YFSETQ. The CDR3 DNA follows: TGTGCCAGCTCACCCGACAGGATGAACACTGAAGCTTTCTTT. This sequence encodes CASSPDRMNTEAFF.

This clonotype has just a few counts. This chain links TRBV7-3 with TRBJ2-7; D unclear. The CDR3 is made up of 13 amino acids. V lost 1 base, J lost 4 bases, and 8 bases lay in between. Germline V gene sequence: CDR1 SGHTA, CDR2 FQGTGA. The CDR3 protein is CASSLKDGYEQYF. The DNA for the CDR3 is TGTGCCAGCAGCTTAAAGGATGGTTACGAGCAGTACTTC. The entire variable domain, with the rest obtained from reference TRBV7-3 and TRBJ2-7, is as follows: GAGVSQTPSNKVTEKGKYVELRCDPISGHTALYWYRQSLGQGPEFLIYFQGTGAADDSGLPNDRFFAVRPEGSVSTLKIQRTERGDSAVYLCASSLKDGYEQYFGPGTRLTVT.

V and J are TRBV6-5 and TRBJ2-2, with a tentative D call TRBD1 (6 bases). The CDR3 runs 16 residues. V was clipped by 4 bases and J by 5 bases, with 17 bases between them. Germline V gene lookup returns CDR1 MNHEY and CDR2 SVGAGI. In DNA, the CDR3 is TGTGCCAGCAGTTCCGGCGGTGGGGGCCAAACCGGGGAGCTGTTTTTT. Protein product: CASSSGGGGQTGELFF.

This chain links TRBV7-9 with TRBJ2-7; TRBD2 is a possible D gene (7 bases). This CDR3 is built from 16 residues. CDR1 SEHNR and CDR2 FQNEAQ come from the germline V gene (reference sequence). Trimming shortened V by 2 bases and J by 2 bases, and 16 bases separated the two germline ends. CDR3 loop: CASSLWGGGTTYEQYF. CDR3 coding DNA: TGTGCCAGCAGCTTATGGGGAGGGGGTACTACCTACGAGCAGTACTTC.

This clonotype turned up a few times. The J gene is TRBJ2-5, the V gene TRBV2; D not resolved. V was cut by 7 bases and J by 1 base, with 4 bases left in between. The length of the CDR3 is 11 residues. Germline assignment: CDR1 SNHLY and CDR2 FYNNEI. The DNA for the CDR3 is TGTGCCAGCAAATTCCAAGAGACCCAGTACTTC. Translating gives CASKFQETQYF.

J is TRBJ1-6 and V is TRBV20-1, with 7 bases that match TRBD1. The CDR3 is made up of 14 amino acids. Germline V gives CDR1 DFQATT, CDR2 SNEGSKA (reference sequence). V was clipped by 0 bases and J by 7 bases; unmatched bases: 3. In DNA, the CDR3 is TGCAGTGCTAGAGAGGGACAGCGAAATTCACCCCTCCACTTT. Translated, it gives CSAREGQRNSPLHF.

The chain recombines TRBV20-1 with TRBJ2-3; 10 nucleotides line up with TRBD2. The CDR3 runs 16 residues. Losses at the gene ends were 6 bases for V and 5 bases for J; bases not matched to a gene: 14. The germline gives CDR1 DFQATT, CDR2 SNEGSKA (reference sequence). The DNA of the CDR3 is TGCAGTGCCTCCTCGCAAGCGGGGGGGACTAAAGATACGCAGTATTTT. Translation: CSASSQAGGTKDTQYF.

This chain links TRBV12-3 or TRBV12-4 with TRBJ1-4; 8 nucleotides agree with TRBD1. This CDR3 has 16 residues. Trimming took 5 bases from V and 7 from J; bases not matched to a gene: 12. The CDR3 nucleotides read TGTGCCAGCAGTCCACGACCAGGGGGCGCGCTTGAAAAACTGTTTTTT. It is translated as CASSPRPGGALEKLFF.

This clonotype was seen more than once but under ten times. The chain joins TRBV6-5 to TRBJ2-7, with 11 bases lining up with TRBD1. V lost 6 bases and J lost 6; bases outside the gene matches: 7. CDR1 and CDR2 from the germline V gene are MNHEY and SVGAGI. This CDR3 has 14 amino acids. The CDR3 bases are TGTGCCAGCAGAAAACCCGGGACAGGGGGCGAGCAGTACTTC. Encoded protein: CASRKPGTGGEQYF.

This clonotype occurred a few times. The V gene is TRBV29-1, the J gene TRBJ1-1; D unresolved. V was shortened by 5 bases and J by 0 bases, with 7 bases between the two germline ends. Germline values: CDR1 SQVTM, CDR2 ANQGSEA. This CDR3 spans 12 amino acids. Here the CDR3 reads CSVRRMNTEAFF. CDR3 DNA: TGCAGCGTTCGCCGGATGAACACTGAAGCTTTCTTT.

The rearrangement joins TRBV9 to TRBJ1-6, with D perhaps matching TRBD1 (6 bases). CDR3 length equals 14 residues. Germline V lookup: CDR1 SGDLS, CDR2 YYNGEE. Trimming removed 2 bases from V and 8 bases from J, with 11 bases in between. CDR3 loop: CASSVLAGDSPLHF. In nucleotides, the CDR3 is TGTGCCAGCAGCGTCCTTGCAGGGGATTCACCCCTCCACTTT. Complete variable domain (other parts from reference TRBV9 and TRBJ1-6): DSGVTQTPKHLITATGQRVTLRCSPRSGDLSVYWYQQSLDQGLQFLIQYYNGEERAKGNILERFSAQQFPDLHSELNLSSLELGDSALYFCASSVLAGDSPLHFGNGTRLTVT.

This chain uses TRBV19 with TRBJ2-3, with D unresolved. The germline V and J ends were trimmed by 8 bases and 5 bases, with 14 bases remaining between them. CDR3 size: 13 residues. CDR1 and CDR2 from the germline V gene are LNHDA and SQIVND (reference sequence). The CDR3 spells CASSPWDIDTQYF. CDR3 nucleotide sequence: TGTGCCAGTTCCCCTTGGGATATAGATACGCAGTATTTT. Filled out from reference TRBV19 and TRBJ2-3, the complete variable domain reads DGGITQSPKYLFRKEGQNVTLSCEQNLNHDAMYWYRQDPGQGLRLIYYSQIVNDFQKGDIAEGYSVSREKKESFPLTVTSAQKNPTAFYLCASSPWDIDTQYFGPGTRLTVL.

The chain uses TRBV5-1 and TRBJ1-4; 7 bases match TRBD1. The V segment lost 4 bases and the J segment 7 bases; nucleotides outside the gene matches: 10. The CDR3 is 15 residues long. CDR1 and CDR2 from the germline V gene are SGHRS and YFSETQ. The CDR3 nucleotides are TGCGCCAGCAGCACGGGGACAGATCGGAGTGAAAAACTGTTTTTT. The encoded protein is CASSTGTDRSEKLFF.